The present T cell receptor beta chain was sequenced within a study of blood T cell repertoires in COVID-19. Study information: Donors in the United States, Italy and Spain gave samples during acute or convalescent COVID-19. PBMCs, B-cell-depleted T cells, or T cells were the source of the cDNA or gDNA that made up the material.

The V end lost 2 bases, the J end lost 0 bases, and 16 bases lay between the germline ends. Germline lookup yields CDR1 PRHDT and CDR2 FYEKMQ (reference sequence). The CDR3 extends over 17 amino acids. Under the authors' procedure: Using reference gene primer amplification, nucleated cell counts were estimated. Profiling relied on immunoSEQ multiplex PCR, and the TCRdb table lists in-frame clones only, not all of them. Clone size and the V and J calls come from that table; the DNA yielded D and trimming. The table shows about 94,000 clones, with 80% to 85% occurring only once. The V call is TRBV13, the J call TRBJ1-2, with D hard to call. The material sequenced was peripheral blood. This sequence originates from a man in his fifties or sixties with acute or convalescent COVID-19. The DNA for the CDR3 is TGTGCCAGCAGCTTATCGGAGGAGTCCGCGACTAACTATGGCTACACCTTC. Residues: CASSLSEESATNYGYTF.